The clone carrying this T cell receptor beta chain was counted between two and nine times. The data derive from a study of blood T cell repertoires in COVID-19. Generated by immunoSEQ multiplex PCR, the TCRdb table keeps only in-frame clones and is missing some. Altogether roughly 77,000 clones are present, 76% being singletons, with the ten largest covering under 15%. The CDR3 length is 13 residues. Germline CDR1 reads LGHNA; CDR2 reads YNFKEQ. The trim removed 1 base at V and 12 bases at J, leaving 6 bases unmatched. The J gene is TRBJ2-7, the V gene TRBV4-2; TRBD2 agrees at 10 bases. Sequencing was carried out using peripheral blood. The sequence was obtained from a man aged 60 to 75 with COVID-19, enrolled during active disease. CDR3 nucleotides: TGTGCCAGCAGCCAAGGAACTAGCGGGACTTTGTACTTC. Its translation is CASSQGTSGTLYF.